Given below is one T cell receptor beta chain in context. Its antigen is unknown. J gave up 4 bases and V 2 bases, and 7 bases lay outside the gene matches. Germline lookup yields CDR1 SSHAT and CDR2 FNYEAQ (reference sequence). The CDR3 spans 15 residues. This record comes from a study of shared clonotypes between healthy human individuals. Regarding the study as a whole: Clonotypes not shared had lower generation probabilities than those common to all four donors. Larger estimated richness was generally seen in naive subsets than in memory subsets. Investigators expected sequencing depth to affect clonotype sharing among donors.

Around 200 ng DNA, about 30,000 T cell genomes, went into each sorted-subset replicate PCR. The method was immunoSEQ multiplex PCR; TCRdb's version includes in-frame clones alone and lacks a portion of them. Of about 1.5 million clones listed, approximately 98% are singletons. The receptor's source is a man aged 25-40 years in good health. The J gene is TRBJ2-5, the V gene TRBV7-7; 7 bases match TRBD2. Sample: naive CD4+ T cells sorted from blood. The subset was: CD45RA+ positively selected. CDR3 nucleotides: TGTGCCAGCAGCTTATTAACGGGAGGAGGAGAGACCCAGTACTTC. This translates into CASSLLTGGGETQYF.